The 14 T cell receptor beta chains presented below share a single source sample, sequenced in a study of T cells in Graves' hyperthyroidism and ophthalmopathy. TCR beta CDR3 sequences were amplified from RNA transcripts. Carried out on the TCR CDR3, a first-round RT-PCR used the HTBI primer set. TCRdb reanalysed the multiplex PCR reads using MiXCR and keeps one entry per CDR3 protein. The sample includes more than 550,000 distinct CDR3 sequences, roughly 17% of them seen just once. What was sequenced was blood. Receptors originate from a man in his fifties or sixties with Graves' hyperthyroidism.

This clonotype was seen a handful of times. The chain carries TRBV4-3 and TRBJ2-3, with 9 bases identical to TRBD2. Germline V gives CDR1 LGHNA, CDR2 YSLEER. The CDR3 is made up of 16 amino acids. The V segment lost 3 bases and the J segment 2 bases; nucleotides outside the gene matches: 6. The CDR3 spells CASSHSSGIATDTQYF. The CDR3 DNA reads as TGCGCCAGCAGCCACTCTAGCGGGATTGCCACAGATACGCAGTATTTT.

The chain links TRBV14 to TRBJ2-1, with D perhaps being TRBD1 or TRBD2 (6 bases each). In germline, CDR1 is SGHDN, CDR2 FVKESK. V was cut by 1 base and J by 7 bases, with 23 bases left in between. The CDR3 extends over 18 amino acids. CDR3 nucleotide sequence: TGTGCCAGCAGCCAAGGGGGGGCCGGGGACGTTACCGTGAATGAGCAGTTCTTC. It yields the protein CASSQGGAGDVTVNEQFF.

The rearrangement links TRBV28 to TRBJ1-1; 11 nucleotides agree with TRBD1. CDR3 size: 18 residues. J lost 1 base, V lost 5 bases, and 12 bases had no gene match. CDR1 is MDHEN and CDR2 is SYDVKM in the germline V gene. The CDR3 bases are TGTGCCAGCAGTCCTCCGGACAGGGGGCGCTGGACGAACACTGAAGCTTTCTTT. Translating gives CASSPPDRGRWTNTEAFF.

A word on this clonotype: This sequence may be a read error, since a much larger clone differs from it by one base. CDR3 coding DNA: TGTGCCAGCAGCCCTCCCCATGGAAACACCGTATATTTT. Translation: CASSPPHGNTVYF. The chain joins TRBV13 to TRBJ1-3; D remains ambiguous. Germline-derived CDR1 and CDR2 are PRHDT and FYEKMQ (reference sequence). The CDR3 length is 13 residues. Complete variable domain (other parts from reference TRBV13 and TRBJ1-3): AAGVIQSPRHLIKEKRETATLKCYPIPRHDTVYWYQQGPGQDPQFLISFYEKMQSDKGSIPDRFSAQQFSDYHSELNMSSLELGDSALYFCASSPPHGNTVYFGEGSWLTVV.

This sequence joins TRBV7-9 and TRBJ1-4; no reliable D call. This CDR3 comprises 15 residues. The V and J ends lost 5 bases and 1 base respectively, with 11 bases between them. Germline CDR1 reads SEHNR; CDR2 reads FQNEAQ (reference sequence). The CDR3 DNA reads as TGTGCCAGCAGCGCAGGTCCCCGAACTAATGAAAAACTGTTTTTT. Translation gives CASSAGPRTNEKLFF.

This clonotype has at least ten counts. The CDR3, as DNA: TGTGCCAGCAGCTACCTCGGTGAAGCTTTCTTT. Its protein is CASSYLGEAFF. This chain links TRBV11-2 with TRBJ1-1; D remains unclear. The CDR3 spans 11 residues. V lost 4 bases and J lost 7, with 7 bases in between. Germline V gene lookup returns CDR1 SGHAT and CDR2 FQNNGV.

This clonotype has a count of ten or more. The genes are TRBV11-1 and TRBJ2-1; D is ambiguous. Germline V gene data show CDR1 as SGHAT and CDR2 as FQDESV (reference sequence). The CDR3 runs to 15 residues. The V and J ends lost 3 bases and 6 bases respectively, with 15 bases between them. CDR3 DNA: TGTGCCAGCAGCTTCTTTACTGCGGTCGGCAATGAGCAGTTCTTC. This gives the protein CASSFFTAVGNEQFF.

The sample holds many counts of this clonotype. The chain has TRBV18 and TRBJ2-1; D is possibly TRBD2 (5 bases). V was shortened by 8 bases and J by 6 bases, with 14 bases between the two germline ends. This CDR3 has 13 amino acids. Germline CDR1 reads KGHSH; CDR2 reads LQKENI. CDR3 sequence reads: CASRFIGLNEQFF. For the CDR3, the DNA is TGTGCCAGCCGATTTATCGGACTCAATGAGCAGTTCTTC.

This clonotype was observed many times. This chain links TRBV5-1 with TRBJ2-1; 10 nucleotides agree with TRBD2. CDR3 length: 16 amino acids. Germline V gives CDR1 SGHRS, CDR2 YFSETQ. V dropped 0 bases and J dropped 7; count of bases not matched to a gene: 7. The CDR3 region is CASSLEGPSGRNEQFF. In DNA form, the CDR3 reads TGCGCCAGCAGCTTGGAGGGGCCTAGCGGGAGAAATGAGCAGTTCTTC.

The V gene is TRBV5-6, the J gene TRBJ2-1; no definite D call. Germline values: CDR1 SGHDT, CDR2 YYEEEE. The germline V and J ends were trimmed by 3 bases and 6 bases, with 16 bases remaining between them. The CDR3 has 15 residues. This chain's CDR3 is CASSSIYLSSNEQFF. In DNA, the CDR3 is TGTGCCAGCAGCTCAATTTATTTAAGCAGCAATGAGCAGTTCTTC.

Only a few counts were recorded for this clonotype. The chain links TRBV25-1 to TRBJ2-3, with a tentative D call TRBD2 (5 bases). The CDR3 runs to 14 residues. Germline CDR1 is MGHDK and CDR2 is SYGVNS. With 3 bases removed from V and 2 bases from J, the gap between germline ends came to 9 bases. The DNA for the CDR3 is TGTGCCAGCAGTGATCGGGGATTCACAGATACGCAGTATTTT. The encoded protein is CASSDRGFTDTQYF.

In its sample, this clonotype was seen many times. J is TRBJ2-5 and V is TRBV18; D uncertain. The germline V gene encodes CDR1 KGHSH and CDR2 LQKENI. The CDR3 runs to 14 residues. V was clipped by 2 bases and J by 2 bases, with 9 bases between them. The CDR3 DNA reads TGTGCCAGCTCACCATCACAGTTACAAGAGACCCAGTACTTC. Its translation: CASSPSQLQETQYF.

Ten or more counts support this clonotype. J is TRBJ2-5 and V is TRBV2; D remains ambiguous. CDR1 is SNHLY, CDR2 FYNNEI, per germline. Between the trimmed V and J ends, which lost 5 bases and 3 bases, there was a span of 13 bases. The CDR3 is made up of 14 amino acids. CDR3 sequence: CASSRRLVEETQYF. The DNA for the CDR3 is TGTGCCAGCAGTAGAAGGCTAGTGGAAGAGACCCAGTACTTC.

Ten or more counts support this clonotype. CDR3 sequence (DNA): TGCGCCAGCAGTGCCTGGGACCCAAACACCGGGGAGCTGTTTTTT. Translated, it gives CASSAWDPNTGELFF. The chain recombines TRBV10-2 with TRBJ2-2; TRBD1 or TRBD2 may be the D gene (5 bases each). The V end was cut by 4 bases, the J end by 2 bases, with 11 bases between. Looked up from germline, CDR1 is WSHSY and CDR2 is SAAADI. This CDR3 has 15 amino acids.